This T cell receptor (beta chain) was obtained from a study of shared clonotypes between healthy human individuals. Turning to the study itself: Each donor contributed plates that comprised three CD4 naive, three CD4 memory, two CD8 naive and one CD8 memory.

Method: immunoSEQ multiplex PCR; TCRdb's copy keeps in-frame clones and lacks some. Of around 940,000 clones in the sample, 76% are singletons; the top ten hold nearly 1.5%. The clonotype was recovered from a man between 18 and 35 years old in good health. Sequenced material: memory CD4+ T cells sorted from blood. Described subset: CD45RA-negative fraction.

CDR3 sequence reads: CAWSVGSGIYNEQFF. Written as DNA, the CDR3 is TGTGCCTGGAGTGTAGGTAGCGGGATTTACAATGAGCAGTTCTTC. The V gene is TRBV30, the J gene TRBJ2-1; the match to TRBD2 covers 8 bases. Germline CDR1 is GTSNPN and CDR2 is SVGIG (reference sequence). The CDR3 is 15 amino acids. Trimming removed 0 bases from V and 4 bases from J; junction bases left unmatched: 5.